This T cell receptor (beta chain) was profiled in a study of lymphopenia after photon versus proton radiotherapy. General study points: Authors raise, but do not show, better survival with proton therapy. After lymphocyte nadir, photon-treated repertoires showed oligoclonal expansion, especially CD8+ Temra.

TCRdb's table, derived via immunoSEQ multiplex PCR, lists solely in-frame clones and lacks some. The repertoire has 150,000 to 200,000 clones, around nine tenths of them found once; the top ten carry approximately 4.8%. Points on this clone: Its antigen is currently unknown.

Germline V gives CDR1 LNHNV, CDR2 YYDKDF (reference sequence). This CDR3 has 16 amino acids. The J segment lost 7 bases and the V segment lost 0 bases, leaving 6 bases of the junction unmatched. This rearrangement joins TRBV15 to TRBJ2-4, with 10 bases lining up with TRBD2. The sample consisted of peripheral blood, taken from a patient treated with photon-based radiotherapy. The sequence was obtained from a man aged 45 to 65 with gastric cancer. Here the CDR3 DNA reads TGTGCCACCAGCAGAGATTCCCAGCGGGAGGGTAACATTCAGTACTTC. This codes for CATSRDSQREGNIQYF.